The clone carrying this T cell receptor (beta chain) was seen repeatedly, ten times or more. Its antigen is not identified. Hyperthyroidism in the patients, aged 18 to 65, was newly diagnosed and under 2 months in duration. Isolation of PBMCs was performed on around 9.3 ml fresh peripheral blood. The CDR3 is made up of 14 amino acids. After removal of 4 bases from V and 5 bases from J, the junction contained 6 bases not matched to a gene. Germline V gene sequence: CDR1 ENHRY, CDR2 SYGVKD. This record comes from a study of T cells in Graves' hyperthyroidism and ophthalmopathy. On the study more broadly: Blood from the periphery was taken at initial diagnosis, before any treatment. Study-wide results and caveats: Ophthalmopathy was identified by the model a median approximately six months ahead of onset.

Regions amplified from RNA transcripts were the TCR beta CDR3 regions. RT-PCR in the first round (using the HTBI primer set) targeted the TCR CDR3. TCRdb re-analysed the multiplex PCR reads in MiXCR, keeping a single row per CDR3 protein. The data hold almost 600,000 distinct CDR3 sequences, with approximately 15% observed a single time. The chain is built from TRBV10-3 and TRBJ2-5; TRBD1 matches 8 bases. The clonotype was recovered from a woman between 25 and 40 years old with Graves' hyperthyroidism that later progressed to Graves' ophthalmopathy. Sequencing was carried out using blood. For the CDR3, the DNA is TGTGCCATCAGTGTTGTCAGGGGGCCGGAGACCCAGTACTTC. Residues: CAISVVRGPETQYF.